These T cell receptor beta chains were read from a single sample in a study of memory CD4+ T cells and cytomegalovirus serostatus. Only in-frame clones appear in the TCRdb table, and some are missing; sequencing was by immunoSEQ multiplex PCR. Among 28,000 or so clones, around 76% were seen once, and the ten largest hold 0.85% to 1.2%. Material: memory CD4+ T cells from blood. The receptors shown here come from an adult in good health and CMV-seronegative. The CDR3 runs from the conserved cysteine through the conserved F or W. D genes are given only for firm matches. The listing skips clone size in some rows; elsewhere it reads once, few, many or a size class.

>NA|TRBJ2-7|TRBV7-2|NA
TGTGCCAGCAGCTTGGCCCGGGGCCCCTCCTACGAGCAGTACTTC
CASSLARGPSYEQYF
>NA|TRBJ1-5|TRBV5-8|NA
TGTGCCAGCAGCCAAGGACTTATCCGACAGCCCCAGCATTTT
CASSQGLIRQPQHF
>NA|TRBJ1-5|TRBV6-1|NA
TGTGCCAGCACCCCCACAACCTATAGCAATCAGCCCCAGCATTTT
CASTPTTYSNQPQHF
>once|TRBJ2-6|TRBV7-9|NA
TGTGCCAGCAGGTCTGGGGCCAACGTCCTGACTTTC
CASRSGANVLTF
>NA|TRBJ1-1|TRBV6-1|NA
TGTGCCAGCAGGGAGCAAGGGGCTGAAGCTTTCTTT
CASREQGAEAFF
>NA|TRBJ1-1|TRBV18|NA
TGTGCCAGCTCACCAGTGGGGAATCTGAACACTGAAGCTTTCTTT
CASSPVGNLNTEAFF
>NA|TRBJ2-2|TRBV9|NA
TGTGCCAGCAGCGTAGGCGGGACGAACACCGGGGAGCTGTTTTTT
CASSVGGTNTGELFF
>NA|TRBJ2-1|TRBV9|TRBD2
TGTGCCAGCAGCGTAGCTAGCGGGAGAAACAATGAGCAGTTCTTC
CASSVASGRNNEQFF
>NA|TRBJ1-1|TRBV27|NA
TGTGCCAGCACCCCCCGGGACGGAGCACTGAAAGCTTTCTTT
CASTPRDGALKAFF
>NA|TRBJ2-3|TRBV11-2|NA
TGTGCCAGCAGCTTAGACAGGGTGAGCACAGATACGCAGTATTTT
CASSLDRVSTDTQYF
>NA|TRBJ2-3|TRBV7-7|NA
TGTGCTAGCAGCTTATGGGCCGGGGAAATGGATACGCAGTATTTT
CASSLWAGEMDTQYF
>NA|TRBJ2-1|TRBV7-6|NA
TGTGCCAGCAGCTTTGTGCAGGGAAACCCCAATGAGCAGTTCTTC
CASSFVQGNPNEQFF
>NA|TRBJ2-2|TRBV19|TRBD1
TGTGCCAGCAAAGACAGGGAAAACACCGGGGAGCTGTTTTTT
CASKDRENTGELFF
>NA|TRBJ1-2|TRBV5-8|NA
TGTGCCAGCAGCCCCCCGGGGCAGGCCTATGGCTACACCTTC
CASSPPGQAYGYTF
>NA|TRBJ1-1|TRBV19|NA
TGTGCCAGTAGTATGGGGACTGAAGCTTTCTTT
CASSMGTEAFF